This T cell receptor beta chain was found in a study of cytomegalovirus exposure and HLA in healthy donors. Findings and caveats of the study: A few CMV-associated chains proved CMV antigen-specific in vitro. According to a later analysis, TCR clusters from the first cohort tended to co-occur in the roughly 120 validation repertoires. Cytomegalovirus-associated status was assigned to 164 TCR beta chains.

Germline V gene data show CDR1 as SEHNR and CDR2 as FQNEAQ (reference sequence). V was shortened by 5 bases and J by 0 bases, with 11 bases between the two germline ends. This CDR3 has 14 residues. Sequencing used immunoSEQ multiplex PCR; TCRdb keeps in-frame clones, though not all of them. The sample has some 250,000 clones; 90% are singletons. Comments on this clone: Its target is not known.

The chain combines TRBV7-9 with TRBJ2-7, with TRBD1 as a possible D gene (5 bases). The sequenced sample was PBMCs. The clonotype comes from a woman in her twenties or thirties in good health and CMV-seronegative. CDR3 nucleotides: TGTGCCAGCAGCAATATCGACAGCTCCTACGAGCAGTACTTC. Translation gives CASSNIDSSYEQYF.